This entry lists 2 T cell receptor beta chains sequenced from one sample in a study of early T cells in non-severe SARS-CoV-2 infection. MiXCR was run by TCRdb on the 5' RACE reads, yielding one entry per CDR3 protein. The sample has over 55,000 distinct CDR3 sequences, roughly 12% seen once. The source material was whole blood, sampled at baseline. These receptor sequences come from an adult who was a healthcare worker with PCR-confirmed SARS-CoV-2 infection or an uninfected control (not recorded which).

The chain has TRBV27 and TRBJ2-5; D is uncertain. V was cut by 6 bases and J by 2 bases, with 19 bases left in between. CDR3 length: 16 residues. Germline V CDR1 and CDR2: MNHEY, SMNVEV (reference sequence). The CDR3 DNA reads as TGTGCCAGCAGCCCCGGCGTGGGTCTCGGTCAAGAGACCCAGTACTTC. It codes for CASSPGVGLGQETQYF.

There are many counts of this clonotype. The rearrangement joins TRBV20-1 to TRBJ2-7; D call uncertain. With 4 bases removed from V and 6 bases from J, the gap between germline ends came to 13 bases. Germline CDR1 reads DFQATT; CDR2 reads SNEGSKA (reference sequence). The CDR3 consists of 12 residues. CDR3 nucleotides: TGCAGTGCTAAGTGGCGGCTCGGCGAGCAGTACTTC. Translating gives CSAKWRLGEQYF.